The 20 T cell receptor beta chains in this list originate from one sample, sequenced in a study of T cell responses to AZD1222 COVID-19 vaccine. Data came from immunoSEQ multiplex PCR; TCRdb stores just in-frame clones and leaves some out. This sample carries about 130,000 clones, approximately 95% of them seen once, and the ten largest clones take approximately 7%. The sequences come from peripheral blood, collected 28 days after the second AZD1222 dose. All receptors come from an adult who received the AZD1222 COVID-19 vaccine.

The chain uses TRBV3-1 (or the pseudogene TRBV3-2) and TRBJ2-5; 11 bases map to TRBD2. CDR1 is LGHDT and CDR2 is YNNKEL in the germline V gene (reference sequence). Trimming removed 2 bases from V and 3 bases from J; junction bases left unmatched: 8. The CDR3 spans 17 residues. The chain's CDR3 is CASSQRSMGLAEETQYF. The CDR3 DNA follows: TGTGCCAGCAGCCAAAGATCGATGGGACTAGCGGAAGAGACCCAGTACTTC.

This CDR3 is CASWGGEKLFF. CDR3 nucleotides: TGTGCCAGCTGGGGTGGTGAAAAACTGTTTTTT. V gene TRBV28 combines with J gene TRBJ1-4; D is unresolved. The CDR3 sequence is 11 residues long. Deletions cut 8 bases from V and 7 bases from J, with 8 bases between. CDR1 and CDR2 from the germline V gene are MDHEN and SYDVKM. Using reference TRBV28 and TRBJ1-4 for the parts outside the CDR3, the full variable domain is DVKVTQSSRYLVKRTGEKVFLECVQDMDHENMFWYRQDPGLGLRLIYFSYDVKMKEKGDIPEGYSVSREKKERFSLILESASTNQTSMYLCASWGGEKLFFGSGTQLSVL.

The CDR3 sequence is CASSIGILSGNTIYF. The CDR3 bases are TGTGCCAGTAGTATAGGGATACTCTCTGGAAACACCATATATTTT. This sequence joins TRBV19 and TRBJ1-3, with no clear D. The CDR3 runs 15 residues. Germline CDR1 is LNHDA and CDR2 is SQIVND (reference sequence). The V gene lost 1 base and the J gene lost 0 bases, with 7 bases spanning the gap.

The chain combines TRBV2 with TRBJ1-4; D is undetermined. V was shortened by 5 bases and J by 5 bases, with 15 bases between the two germline ends. CDR3 length equals 15 residues. Germline CDR1 reads SNHLY; CDR2 reads FYNNEI. The CDR3 DNA follows: TGTGCCAGCAGTTACTTACCGACGGCAAATGAAAAACTGTTTTTT. Translation: CASSYLPTANEKLFF. The full variable domain, completed using reference TRBV2 and TRBJ1-4, is EPEVTQTPSHQVTQMGQEVILRCVPISNHLYFYWYRQILGQKVEFLVSFYNNEISEKSEIFDDQFSVERPDGSNFTLKIRSTKLEDSAMYFCASSYLPTANEKLFFGSGTQLSVL.

This chain joins TRBV5-5 and TRBJ2-7; D remains unclear. The V end was cut by 0 bases, the J end by 2 bases, with 9 bases between. The germline CDR1 and CDR2 sequences are SGHKS and YYEKEE (reference sequence). This CDR3 region has 14 residues. The CDR3 nucleotides are TGTGCCAGCAGCTTGGTTCTCTCTACCTACGAGCAGTACTTC. This sequence encodes CASSLVLSTYEQYF.

V usage is TRBV5-1 and J usage is TRBJ1-4; possible D gene TRBD1, 5 bases. The CDR3 consists of 18 residues. With 4 bases removed from V and 0 bases from J, the gap between germline ends came to 19 bases. Germline V CDR1 and CDR2: SGHRS, YFSETQ. The CDR3, as DNA: TGCGCCAGCAGCCCCTGGGGGGGGTCTGTTGCAACTAATGAAAAACTGTTTTTT. Its translation: CASSPWGGSVATNEKLFF. Combining the CDR3 with reference TRBV5-1 and TRBJ1-4 gives the whole variable domain KAGVTQTPRYLIKTRGQQVTLSCSPISGHRSVSWYQQTPGQGLQFLFEYFSETQRNKGNFPGRFSGRQFSNSRSEMNVSTLELGDSALYLCASSPWGGSVATNEKLFFGSGTQLSVL.

This clone occurred once. This chain connects TRBV19 to TRBJ2-2, with a tentative D call TRBD2 (6 bases). The V gene's germline CDR1 is LNHDA and CDR2 SQIVND (reference sequence). The CDR3 runs to 16 residues. Trimming shortened V by 5 bases and J by 1 base, and 14 bases separated the two germline ends. The CDR3 spells CASSPSRAGNTGELFF. The CDR3 DNA follows: TGTGCCAGTAGTCCATCCCGAGCGGGGAACACCGGGGAGCTGTTTTTT.

V usage is TRBV5-6 and J usage is TRBJ2-1; D is unclear. Trimming cost V 0 bases and J 8 bases, with 12 bases left between them. The CDR3 consists of 14 residues. Germline V CDR1 and CDR2: SGHDT, YYEEEE. CDR3 residues: CASSLVSASHEQFF. DNA for the CDR3: TGTGCCAGCAGCTTGGTCTCCGCGAGCCATGAGCAGTTCTTC.

V gene TRBV7-8 combines with J gene TRBJ1-2; D unclear. Germline loops: CDR1 SGHVS, CDR2 FQNEAQ. This CDR3 contains 13 residues. V shed 4 bases and J shed 5 bases, with 11 bases lying between them. The CDR3 DNA reads as TGTGCCAGCAGCTCAGGCATGGGGTATGGCTACACCTTC. This sequence encodes CASSSGMGYGYTF.

This clone was observed a single time. The CDR3 loop reads CASSPWTLSNQPQHF. CDR3 nucleotide sequence: TGTGCCAGCAGCCCCTGGACACTTTCCAATCAGCCCCAGCATTTT. The J gene is TRBJ1-5, the V gene TRBV7-8, with a possible D match to TRBD1 (5 bases). There are 15 residues in the CDR3. Germline V gene sequence: CDR1 SGHVS, CDR2 FQNEAQ. V was clipped by 5 bases and J by 3 bases, with 14 bases between them.

This rearrangement joins TRBV3-1 (or the pseudogene TRBV3-2) to TRBJ1-6; 10 bases map to TRBD1. After removal of 1 base from V and 9 bases from J, the junction contained 3 bases not matched to a gene. CDR3 length: 15 residues. CDR1 and CDR2 (germline): LGHDT, YNNKEL (reference sequence). The CDR3 protein is CASSQGTGGRSPLHF. DNA of the CDR3: TGTGCCAGCAGCCAAGGGACAGGGGGGCGTTCACCCCTCCACTTT.

This chain links TRBV18 with TRBJ2-1; D is uncertain. Germline CDR1 is KGHSH and CDR2 is LQKENI. This CDR3 is 16 amino acids long. Trimming took off 3 bases at V and 2 bases at J, with 14 bases between the two ends. The CDR3 DNA sequence: TGTGCCAGCTCACCGATCTCCCCCAACCCCTACAATGAGCAGTTCTTC. This codes for CASSPISPNPYNEQFF.

The J gene is TRBJ2-7, the V gene TRBV19; possibly TRBD1 for D (6 bases). CDR3 size: 15 residues. Germline V CDR1 and CDR2: LNHDA, SQIVND (reference sequence). Trimming took off 8 bases at V and 2 bases at J, with 19 bases between the two ends. CDR3 sequence (DNA): TGTGCCAGTCAACAGGGAGCAGGGGTAACCTACGAGCAGTACTTC. Residues: CASQQGAGVTYEQYF.

This chain uses TRBV11-3 with TRBJ2-2; 15 bases match TRBD2. Looked up from germline, CDR1 is SGHNT and CDR2 is YENEEA. The CDR3 runs 17 residues. The J segment lost 6 bases and the V segment lost 2 bases, leaving 4 bases of the junction unmatched. The CDR3 reads CASSLWGLAGGAGELFF. CDR3 DNA: TGTGCCAGCAGCTTATGGGGACTAGCGGGGGGTGCCGGGGAGCTGTTTTTT.

The V call is TRBV15, the J call TRBJ2-1, with D uncertain. Germline CDR1 is LNHNV and CDR2 is YYDKDF (reference sequence). The V end lost 0 bases, the J end lost 0 bases, and 18 bases lay between the germline ends. This CDR3 has 19 residues. CDR3 residues: CATSRDLVTGWSSYNEQFF. The CDR3 bases are TGTGCCACCAGCAGAGATCTTGTAACGGGCTGGAGCTCCTACAATGAGCAGTTCTTC.

This sequence joins TRBV11-3 and TRBJ2-1, with TRBD2 matching 8 bases. The CDR3 is made up of 15 amino acids. Per germline, CDR1 SGHNT and CDR2 YENEEA. V lost 5 bases, J lost 1 base, and 4 bases stayed unmatched. The CDR3 DNA sequence: TGTGCCAGCAGCCCGTCGGGGGGGTCCTACAATGAGCAGTTCTTC. It codes for CASSPSGGSYNEQFF.

V usage is TRBV19 and J usage is TRBJ1-5; D may be TRBD1 (6 bases). The CDR3 length is 15 residues. The V gene lost 3 bases and the J gene lost 4 bases, with 13 bases spanning the gap. Germline CDR1 reads LNHDA; CDR2 reads SQIVND (reference sequence). CDR3 residues: CASSINGQLNQPQHF. DNA of the CDR3: TGTGCCAGTAGTATTAATGGACAGCTGAATCAGCCCCAGCATTTT.

The chain is built from TRBV7-6 and TRBJ1-1, with D uncertain. V lost 5 bases and J lost 1, with 5 bases in between. The CDR3 sequence is 12 residues long. Germline V CDR1 and CDR2: SGHVS, FNYEAQ. CDR3 residues: CASSPENTEAFF. In DNA, the CDR3 is TGTGCCAGCAGCCCTGAGAACACTGAAGCTTTCTTT. Full variable domain (outside the CDR3, taken from reference TRBV7-6 and TRBJ1-1): GAGVSQSPRYKVTKRGQDVALRCDPISGHVSLYWYRQALGQGPEFLTYFNYEAQQDKSGLPNDRFSAERPEGSISTLTIQRTEQRDSAMYRCASSPENTEAFFGQGTRLTVV.

This clone was recorded only once. The chain links TRBV16 to TRBJ1-1; D not resolved. This CDR3 has 11 residues. Germline values: CDR1 KGHSY, CDR2 FQNENV. Trimming removed 2 bases from V and 7 bases from J, with 5 bases in between. The DNA for the CDR3 is TGTGCCAGCAGCCAAAACCGTGAAGCTTTCTTT. This gives the protein CASSQNREAFF.

In nucleotides, the CDR3 is TGTGCCAGCAGCCAAGAAAGCGGAAAACTGTTTTTT. Translated, it gives CASSQESGKLFF. The gene calls are TRBV3-1 (or the pseudogene TRBV3-2) and TRBJ1-4; the D is unclear. The CDR3 length is 12 residues. Trimming took off 0 bases at V and 10 bases at J, with 6 bases between the two ends. Germline CDR1 LGHDT, CDR2 YNNKEL (reference sequence).